This paragraph reports one TCR beta chain. What it binds is not known. The sample belongs to a study of beta chain features in type 1 diabetes. Study-level background: Sorted cells from all samples, numbering roughly 100 million, were examined. Study outcomes and limitations: The naive, central memory and Treg TCRB repertoires of patients appeared to be more similar to one another than those of healthy donors.

The authors reverse transcribed all of the isolated RNA, so sequencing captured expressed TCRB transcripts. Sequencing used immunoSEQ multiplex PCR; TCRdb keeps in-frame clones, though not all of them. This repertoire shows 300,000 to 350,000 clones, 8% found once; its top ten account for more than 0.4%. J lost 0 bases, V lost 3 bases, and 7 bases had no gene match. The germline gives CDR1 KGHSH, CDR2 LQKENI. This CDR3 has 16 amino acids. This receptor was obtained from a young woman in good health. The chain couples TRBV18 to TRBJ2-5, with 7 bases that match TRBD2. The sample comprised central memory CD4+ T cells from blood. This chain's CDR3 is CASSPWDYGDQETQYF. The DNA for the CDR3 is TGTGCCAGCTCACCCTGGGACTATGGGGACCAAGAGACCCAGTACTTC.